The entry below gives a single T cell receptor beta chain sequence along with its context. These data come from a study of T cell changes during pregnancy in multiple sclerosis. Clones were sequenced by immunoSEQ multiplex PCR, and TCRdb holds only the in-frame ones, with some missing. Of about 59,000 clones in the sample, just under 90% were seen once. Unmatched junction bases numbered 14, after V lost 1 base and J lost 7 bases. The germline gives CDR1 SGDLS, CDR2 YYNGEE. There are 18 residues in the CDR3. The rearrangement links TRBV9 to TRBJ1-2; 12 positions agree with TRBD1. The specimen comprised peripheral blood, sampled in the first trimester of pregnancy. The sequence was collected from a female donor in good health, enrolled as a control in a pregnancy study. The CDR3 loop reads CASSVLVGTGGSRGGYTF. CDR3 sequence (DNA): TGTGCCAGCAGCGTACTGGTCGGGACAGGGGGCTCGCGCGGTGGCTACACCTTC. The whole variable domain, remainder taken from reference TRBV9 and TRBJ1-2, is DSGVTQTPKHLITATGQRVTLRCSPRSGDLSVYWYQQSLDQGLQFLIQYYNGEERAKGNILERFSAQQFPDLHSELNLSSLELGDSALYFCASSVLVGTGGSRGGYTFGSGTRLTVV.